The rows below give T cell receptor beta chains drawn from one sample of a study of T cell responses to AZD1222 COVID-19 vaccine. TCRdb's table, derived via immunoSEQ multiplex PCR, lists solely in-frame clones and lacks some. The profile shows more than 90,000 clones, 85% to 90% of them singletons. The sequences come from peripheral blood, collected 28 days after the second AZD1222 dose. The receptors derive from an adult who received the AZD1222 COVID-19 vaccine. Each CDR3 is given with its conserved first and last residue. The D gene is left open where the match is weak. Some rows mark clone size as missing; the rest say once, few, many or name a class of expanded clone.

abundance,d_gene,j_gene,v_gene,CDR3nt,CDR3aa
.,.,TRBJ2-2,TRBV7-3,TGTGCCAGCAGCTTATTCAGGGACGAGCACACCGGGGAGCTGTTTTTT,CASSLFRDEHTGELFF
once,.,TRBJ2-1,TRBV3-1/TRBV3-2,TGTGCCAGCAGCCAAGATCCGGGGCCCAAGTTCTTC,CASSQDPGPKFF
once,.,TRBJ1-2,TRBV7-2,TGTGCCAGCAGCCCAAAAGTGGAGGGGAGCTATGGCTACACCTTC,CASSPKVEGSYGYTF
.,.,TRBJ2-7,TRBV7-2,TGTGCCAGCAGCTATGCCCTAGGCTCCTACGAGCAGTACTTC,CASSYALGSYEQYF
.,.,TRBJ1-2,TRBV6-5,TGTGCCAGCAGGGACGACAGAAATTATTATGGCTACACCTTC,CASRDDRNYYGYTF
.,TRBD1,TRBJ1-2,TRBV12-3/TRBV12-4,TGTGCCAGCAGTTTTGGACAGGGGGAAGGCTACACCTTC,CASSFGQGEGYTF
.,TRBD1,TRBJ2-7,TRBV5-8,TGTGCCAGCAGCTTGGTCTGGACAGGTCCCTACGAGCAGTACTTC,CASSLVWTGPYEQYF
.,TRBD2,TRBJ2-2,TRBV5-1,TGCGCCAGCAGCGGGGGACTAGCCTCGAACACCGGGGAGCTGTTTTTT,CASSGGLASNTGELFF
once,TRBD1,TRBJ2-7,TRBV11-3,TGTGCCAGCAGCTTGGCCGGGACAGGAACCTACGAGCAGTACTTC,CASSLAGTGTYEQYF
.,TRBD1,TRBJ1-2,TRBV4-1,TGCGCCAGCAGCCAAGGACAGGGTGGCTATGGCTACACCTTC,CASSQGQGGYGYTF
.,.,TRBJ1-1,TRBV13,TGTGCCAGCAGCTTTGGGGGAGGTGACCCTGAAGCTTTCTTT,CASSFGGGDPEAFF
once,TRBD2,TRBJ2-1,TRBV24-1,TGTGCCACCAGTGGGCCCGGGGGGGCTTTCTCTGATGAGCAGTTCTTC,CATSGPGGAFSDEQFF
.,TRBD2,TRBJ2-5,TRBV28,TGTGCCAGCAGTTTTCTAGCGGGAGGCCCCCAAGAGACCCAGTACTTC,CASSFLAGGPQETQYF
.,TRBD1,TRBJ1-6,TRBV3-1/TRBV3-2,TGTGCCAGCAGCCAAAGGACAGGGGCCATAAAGTCACCCCTCCACTTT,CASSQRTGAIKSPLHF
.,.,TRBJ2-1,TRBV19,TGTGCCAGTAGATCCCGGGGTTCAGGGACGAATGAGCAGTTCTTC,CASRSRGSGTNEQFF
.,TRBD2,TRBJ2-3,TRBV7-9,TGTGCCAGCAGCCCTCGGACTAGCGTACCCTCAGATACGCAGTATTTT,CASSPRTSVPSDTQYF
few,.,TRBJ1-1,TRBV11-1,TGTGCCAGCAGCTTTTTGTCCAGTAACACTGAAGCTTTCTTT,CASSFLSSNTEAFF
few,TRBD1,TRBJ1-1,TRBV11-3,TGTGCCAGCAGGTCGACAGGGTTTGAGGAAGCTTTCTTT,CASRSTGFEEAFF
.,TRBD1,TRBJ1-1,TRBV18,TGTGCCAGCTCGCCACAGGGGTTGAACACTGAAGCTTTCTTT,CASSPQGLNTEAFF
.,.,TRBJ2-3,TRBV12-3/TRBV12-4,TGTGCCAGCACGGACCGAAGCACAGATACGCAGTATTTT,CASTDRSTDTQYF
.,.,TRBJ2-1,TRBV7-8,TGTGCCAGCAGCTCAGCTGGGCCATCCTACAATGAGCAGTTCTTC,CASSSAGPSYNEQFF
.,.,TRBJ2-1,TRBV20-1,TGCAGTGCTACAGGGGATGATGAGCAGTTCTTC,CSATGDDEQFF
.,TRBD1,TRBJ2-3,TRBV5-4,TGTGCCAGCAGCCCCGCTGGGGGACAGGGACGAGATACGCAGTATTTT,CASSPAGGQGRDTQYF
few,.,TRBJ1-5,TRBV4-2,TGTGCCAGCAGCATTGTGGGTCGCAATCAGCCCCAGCATTTT,CASSIVGRNQPQHF
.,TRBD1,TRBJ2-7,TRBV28,TGTGCCAGCAGTTTAGTCCAGGGGGCTACCTACGAGCAGTACTTC,CASSLVQGATYEQYF
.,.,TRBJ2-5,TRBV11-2,TGTGCCAGCAGCTTAGATCCCGGGGTTGAGACCCAGTACTTC,CASSLDPGVETQYF
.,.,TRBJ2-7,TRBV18,TGTGCCAGCTCACCACCCGGGGTTTCCAGCTACGAGCAGTACTTC,CASSPPGVSSYEQYF
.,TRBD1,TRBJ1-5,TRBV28,TGTGCCAGCAGCCAGAAAGGACAGGGACGACAGCCCCAGCATTTT,CASSQKGQGRQPQHF
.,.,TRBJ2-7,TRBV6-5,TGTGCCAGCAGCACAGGGTTGGGCGAGCAGTACTTC,CASSTGLGEQYF
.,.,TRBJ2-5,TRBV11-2,TGTGCCAGCAGCTTAGCTCGCGAGACCCAGTACTTC,CASSLARETQYF
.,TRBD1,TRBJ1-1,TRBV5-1,TGCGCCAGCAGACCAGGGGGCGCTGGGAGGGACACTGAAGCTTTCTTT,CASRPGGAGRDTEAFF
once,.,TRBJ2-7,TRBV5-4,TGTGCCAGCAGTTCCGGACTCGGCTACGAGCAGTACTTC,CASSSGLGYEQYF
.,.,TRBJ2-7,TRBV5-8,TGTGCCAGCAGCTTGAGTGGGCCTGTCGCCACCTACGAGCAGTACTTC,CASSLSGPVATYEQYF
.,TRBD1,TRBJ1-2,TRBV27,TGTGCCAGCAGTTTTTTGGGACAGGGTGGCTACACCTTC,CASSFLGQGGYTF
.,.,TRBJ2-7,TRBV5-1,TGCGCCAGCAGCCCCGCTGTGAATGGCCTCTACGAGCAGTACTTC,CASSPAVNGLYEQYF
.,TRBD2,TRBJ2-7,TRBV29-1,TGCAGCGTTGAAGAGAGGGGGCAGGCTAGCGGGAGGGGTGAGCAGTACTTC,CSVEERGQASGRGEQYF
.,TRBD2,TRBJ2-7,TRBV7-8,TGTGCCAGCAGCTTAGGCGGACTAGCGGGAGGGTCCTACGAGCAGTACTTC,CASSLGGLAGGSYEQYF
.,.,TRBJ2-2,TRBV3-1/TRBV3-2,TGTGCCAGCAGCCAAAGGGGGCTAGCGGTAGGAAAGCACACCGGGGAGCTGTTTTTT,CASSQRGLAVGKHTGELFF
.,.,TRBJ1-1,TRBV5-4,TGTGCCAGCAGCCCCGGGGGCGGGGGCAGGGACACTGAAGCTTTCTTT,CASSPGGGGRDTEAFF
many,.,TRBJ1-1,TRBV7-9,TGTGCCAGCAGCTTGGGGGCGACTGAAGCTTTCTTT,CASSLGATEAFF
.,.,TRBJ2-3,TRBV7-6,TGTGCCAGCAGCCCTCGTCCGATCAGCACAGATACGCAGTATTTT,CASSPRPISTDTQYF
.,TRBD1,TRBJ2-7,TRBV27,TGTGCCAGCAGTGTCACTTCCGGGACAGGGGCCTACGAGCAGTACTTC,CASSVTSGTGAYEQYF
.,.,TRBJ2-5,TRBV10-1,TGCGCCGGAAGGGAAGCCAGAGAAGAGACCCAGTACTTC,CAGREAREETQYF
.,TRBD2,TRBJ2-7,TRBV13,TGTGCCAGCAGCCGCCGACTAGCGGGGGGTTACTCCTACGAGCAGTACTTC,CASSRRLAGGYSYEQYF
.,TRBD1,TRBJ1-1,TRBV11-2,TGTGCCAGCAGCTTAGTTACCTGGCCAGGGGGAGAAGACACTGAAGCTTTCTTT,CASSLVTWPGGEDTEAFF
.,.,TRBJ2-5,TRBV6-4,TGTGCCAGCAGGGGCCGAGAGACCCAGTACTTC,CASRGRETQYF
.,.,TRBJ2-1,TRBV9,TGTGCCAGCAGCATACGGGACTTCGACAATGAGCAGTTCTTC,CASSIRDFDNEQFF
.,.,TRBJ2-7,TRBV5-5,TGTGCCAGCAGCTTGCCGCGCCTAGCTCCTTTCGAGCAGTACTTC,CASSLPRLAPFEQYF
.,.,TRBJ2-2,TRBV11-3,TGTGCCAGCAGCTTCTGGGGGCGCCCCACCGGGGAGCTGTTTTTT,CASSFWGRPTGELFF
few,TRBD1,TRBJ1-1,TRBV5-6,TGTGCCAGCACCATTGCACAGGGGATGAACACTGAAGCTTTCTTT,CASTIAQGMNTEAFF